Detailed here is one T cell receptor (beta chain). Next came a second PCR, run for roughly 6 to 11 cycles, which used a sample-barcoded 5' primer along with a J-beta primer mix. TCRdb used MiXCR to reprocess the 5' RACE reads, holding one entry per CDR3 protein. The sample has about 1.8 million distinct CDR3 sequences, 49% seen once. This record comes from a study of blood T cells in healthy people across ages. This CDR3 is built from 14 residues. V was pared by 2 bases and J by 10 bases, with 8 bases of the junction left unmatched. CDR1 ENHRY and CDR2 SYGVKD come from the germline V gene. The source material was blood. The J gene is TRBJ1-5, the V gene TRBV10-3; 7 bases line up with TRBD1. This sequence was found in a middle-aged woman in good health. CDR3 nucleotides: TGTGCCATCAGTGAGGGGGGACAGATCAGCCCCCAGCATTTT. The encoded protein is CAISEGGQISPQHF.